One and the same sample provided the 25 T cell receptor beta chains below, sequenced in a study of T cells of healthy individuals. MiXCR was run by TCRdb on the 5' RACE reads, yielding one entry per CDR3 protein. The sample gives some 39,000 distinct CDR3 sequences, about 5% of which show up once; about 10% is in the top ten. The receptor set was obtained from a human donor in good health.

V gene TRBV4-2 combines with J gene TRBJ2-1, with D hard to call. The V end lost 0 bases, the J end lost 0 bases, and 15 bases lay between the germline ends. Looked up from germline, CDR1 is LGHNA and CDR2 is YNFKEQ. The CDR3 spans 18 residues. CDR3: CASSQDSPGRFSYNEQFF. CDR3 DNA sequence: TGTGCCAGCAGCCAAGATAGTCCCGGCAGGTTCTCCTACAATGAGCAGTTCTTC.

The sample holds many counts of this clonotype. This chain connects TRBV20-1 to TRBJ1-1; the match to TRBD1 covers 9 bases. CDR3 length: 13 amino acids. Trimming took 7 bases from V and 5 from J; bases not matched to a gene: 8. The germline gives CDR1 DFQATT, CDR2 SNEGSKA (reference sequence). In DNA form, the CDR3 reads TGCAGTGTTACGGGACAGGGAATAACTGAAGCTTTCTTT. Its protein is CSVTGQGITEAFF.

This clonotype was recorded a few times. The chain joins TRBV7-9 to TRBJ2-2; D not resolved. Germline CDR1 SEHNR, CDR2 FQNEAQ (reference sequence). The CDR3 runs to 10 residues. DNA for the CDR3: TGTGTCATAGACGGCGGGGAGCTGTTTTTT. Its translation: CVIDGGELFF.

This clonotype was detected many times. The V gene is TRBV27, the J gene TRBJ2-1, with 13 bases aligning to TRBD2. V was clipped by 4 bases and J by 9 bases; unmatched bases: 6. Germline loops: CDR1 MNHEY, CDR2 SMNVEV (reference sequence). The CDR3 runs to 15 residues. Here the CDR3 DNA reads TGTGCCAGCAGTTCCAGGACTAGCGGGAGCGGTGAGCAGTTCTTC. Residues: CASSSRTSGSGEQFF.

This clonotype was picked up many times. The rearrangement joins TRBV5-1 to TRBJ1-1; a possible D gene is TRBD1 (5 bases). The length of the CDR3 is 15 residues. The germline V and J ends were trimmed by 4 bases and 1 base, with 14 bases remaining between them. Germline V lookup: CDR1 SGHRS, CDR2 YFSETQ. Written as DNA, the CDR3 is TGCGCCAGCAGCCCCGCCCCGGGGGGGAACACTGAAGCTTTCTTT. This sequence encodes CASSPAPGGNTEAFF.

A remark on this clonotype: Being one base from a much bigger clone, this may be a read error. This chain joins TRBV7-2 and TRBJ2-3; D possibly corresponds to TRBD2 (6 bases). From germline, CDR1 is SGHTA and CDR2 FQGNSA. Trimming cost V 5 bases and J 3 bases, with 15 bases left between them. This CDR3 has 15 amino acids. The CDR3 sequence is CASSPMRLVTDTQYF. The CDR3, as DNA: TGTGCCAGCAGCCCTATGAGACTAGTGACAGATACGCAGTATTTT.

This clonotype was observed at least ten times. This chain joins TRBV20-1 and TRBJ2-1; 11 positions agree with TRBD2. Germline trimming cut 6 bases from V and 5 bases from J; bases unmatched to any gene: 9. The CDR3 covers 15 residues. The germline CDR1 and CDR2 sequences are DFQATT and SNEGSKA (reference sequence). CDR3 loop: CSAHPGTSGNNEQFF. The CDR3 coding sequence is TGCAGTGCCCACCCGGGGACTAGCGGTAACAATGAGCAGTTCTTC.

Relative to its sample, this clonotype is medium-sized. V gene TRBV6-1 combines with J gene TRBJ2-5, with D perhaps given as TRBD1 or TRBD2 (6 bases each). With 1 base removed from V and 5 bases from J, the gap between germline ends came to 14 bases. Germline V CDR1 and CDR2: MNHNS, SASEGT. CDR3 length: 15 amino acids. CDR3 amino acids: CASSEVSGGGETQYF. The CDR3, as DNA: TGTGCCAGCAGTGAAGTCTCCGGGGGCGGGGAGACCCAGTACTTC.

At least ten counts were recorded for this clonotype. This sequence joins TRBV7-9 and TRBJ1-1; no clear D gene. This CDR3 contains 13 residues. V lost 7 bases, J lost 7 bases, and 16 bases lay in between. The V gene's germline CDR1 is SEHNR and CDR2 FQNEAQ (reference sequence). The CDR3 reads CASKERQLNEAFF. CDR3 nucleotide sequence: TGTGCCAGCAAGGAACGGCAACTTAATGAAGCTTTCTTT.

This clonotype came up a few times. V usage is TRBV4-3 and J usage is TRBJ2-3, with 7 bases identical to TRBD2. CDR1 is LGHNA, CDR2 YSLEER, per germline. V lost 0 bases to trimming and J lost 7 bases; unmatched junction nucleotides: 10. The CDR3 is 16 residues long. In nucleotides, the CDR3 is TGCGCCAGCAGCCAAGACGGCCCGGGAGGAGCGTATACGCAGTATTTT. This sequence encodes CASSQDGPGGAYTQYF.

In this sample, this clonotype turned up many times. This chain connects TRBV5-1 to TRBJ2-7; D is possibly TRBD2 (5 bases). Between the trimmed V and J ends, which lost 4 bases and 2 bases, there was a span of 13 bases. Germline CDR1 SGHRS, CDR2 YFSETQ. This CDR3 region has 14 residues. CDR3 in DNA: TGCGCCAGCAGCCGGGATGGAAGCACCTACGAGCAGTACTTC. It yields the protein CASSRDGSTYEQYF.

A remark on this clonotype: Germline is not matched at one junction end, which may reflect a read error. This rearrangement joins TRBV9 to TRBJ2-7; 9 nucleotides match TRBD2. CDR1 and CDR2 (germline): SGDLS, YYNGEE. The CDR3 runs to 15 residues. The CDR3 coding sequence is TGTGCCAGCAGCGTAGAAGCGGGAGGTTCTTACGAGAAGTACTTC. Residues: CASSVEAGGSYEKYF.

This clonotype was seen repeatedly, ten times or more. The chain links TRBV27 to TRBJ2-1, with 7 bases identical to TRBD2. The CDR3 runs 14 residues. Germline lookup yields CDR1 MNHEY and CDR2 SMNVEV (reference sequence). V gave up 2 bases and J gave up 3 bases; unmatched junction bases: 1. In DNA form, the CDR3 reads TGTGCCAGCAGTTTAAGCGGGAACTACAATGAGCAGTTCTTC. It specifies CASSLSGNYNEQFF.

This clonotype was observed a handful of times. The chain employs TRBV19 and TRBJ2-2; maybe TRBD1 (6 bases). V was cut by 6 bases and J by 6 bases, with 20 bases left in between. The length of the CDR3 is 16 residues. CDR1 and CDR2 (germline): LNHDA, SQIVND (reference sequence). The CDR3 DNA reads as TGTGCCAGTAGCAGCTCGGACAGTAATTGGTCCGGGGAGCTGTTTTTT. It specifies CASSSSDSNWSGELFF.

This clonotype was counted many times. V is TRBV7-8 and J is TRBJ1-5; D remains unclear. CDR3 length equals 14 residues. V gave up 2 bases and J gave up 2 bases, with 7 bases separating them. The germline CDR1 and CDR2 sequences are SGHVS and FQNEAQ. CDR3 nucleotide sequence: TGTGCCAGCAGCTTAAGCAGCGGCAATCAGCCCCAGCATTTT. Translated, it gives CASSLSSGNQPQHF.

The CDR3 loop is CASSVRTGNSPLHF. CDR3 sequence (DNA): TGTGCCAGCAGCGTTCGGACAGGGAATTCACCCCTCCACTTT. The chain is built from TRBV5-4 and TRBJ1-6; 8 bases map to TRBD1. Unmatched junction bases numbered 4, after V lost 4 bases and J lost 7 bases. The CDR3 totals 14 residues. Germline V gene data show CDR1 as SGHNT and CDR2 as YYREEE (reference sequence). The full variable domain, its missing parts supplied by reference TRBV5-4 and TRBJ1-6, is ETGVTQSPTHLIKTRGQQVTLRCSSQSGHNTVSWYQQALGQGPQFIFQYYREEENGRGNFPPRFSGLQFPNYSSELNVNALELDDSALYLCASSVRTGNSPLHFGNGTRLTVT.

This clonotype was picked up many times. The gene calls are TRBV20-1 and TRBJ2-5, with 8 bases that match TRBD1. The CDR3 has 14 amino acids. Germline CDR1 DFQATT, CDR2 SNEGSKA (reference sequence). Trimming at V came to 6 bases and at J to 4 bases, leaving 10 bases not matched to a gene. The CDR3 loop reads CSAERGQGAETQYF. The CDR3 nucleotides read TGCAGTGCGGAACGGGGCCAGGGGGCAGAGACCCAGTACTTC.

This clonotype has a count of ten or more. The chain has TRBV5-1 and TRBJ2-3; D possibly corresponds to TRBD2 (5 bases). The CDR3 sequence is 14 residues long. V was pared by 5 bases and J by 2 bases, with 12 bases between. Looked up from germline, CDR1 is SGHRS and CDR2 is YFSETQ. CDR3 DNA sequence: TGCGCCAGCAGGGAGAGCGGATCCACAGATACGCAGTATTTT. Translation gives CASRESGSTDTQYF. Complete variable domain (other parts from reference TRBV5-1 and TRBJ2-3): KAGVTQTPRYLIKTRGQQVTLSCSPISGHRSVSWYQQTPGQGLQFLFEYFSETQRNKGNFPGRFSGRQFSNSRSEMNVSTLELGDSALYLCASRESGSTDTQYFGPGTRLTVL.

By share, this clonotype counts as medium-sized. The chain couples TRBV7-9 to TRBJ1-1; D uncertain. The V and J ends lost 4 bases and 9 bases respectively, with 15 bases between them. The CDR3 has 13 amino acids. CDR1 is SEHNR, CDR2 FQNEAQ, per germline (reference sequence). The CDR3 region has the DNA TGTGCCAGCAGCTCCCCATTGCGAGAAAAAGCTTTCTTT. This translates into CASSSPLREKAFF.

This clonotype occurred many times. The chain uses TRBV6-5 and TRBJ2-7, with 11 bases that match TRBD2. The CDR3 is 16 residues long. Germline CDR1 is MNHEY and CDR2 is SVGAGI. Unmatched junction bases numbered 6, after V lost 0 bases and J lost 5 bases. The CDR3 bases are TGTGCCAGCAGTTACTCGATCGGTAGCGGGAGGGACGAGCAGTACTTC. Residues: CASSYSIGSGRDEQYF.

This clonotype was counted at least ten times. The chain couples TRBV20-1 to TRBJ2-1; D unclear. The CDR3 contains 11 residues. Germline CDR1 is DFQATT and CDR2 is SNEGSKA (reference sequence). The V end lost 3 bases, the J end lost 15 bases, and 15 bases lay between the germline ends. DNA for the CDR3: TGCAGTGCTAGTCGGCAAACCGATCTGTTCTTC. Its translation: CSASRQTDLFF.

The chain couples TRBV6-5 to TRBJ1-2; perhaps TRBD1 as D (5 bases). Germline-derived CDR1 and CDR2 are MNHEY and SVGAGI. Trimming removed 6 bases from V and 5 bases from J, with 25 bases in between. The CDR3 covers 17 residues. The CDR3 loop reads CASSTRGAEIGPYGYTF. For the CDR3, the DNA is TGTGCCAGCAGCACGAGGGGCGCAGAGATAGGGCCTTATGGCTACACCTTC.

This clonotype was picked up many times. The chain uses TRBV6-2 or TRBV6-3 and TRBJ2-2, with D tentatively TRBD1 (6 bases). Germline CDR1 and CDR2: MNHEY and SVGEGT. The ends were cut back, 6 bases at V and 4 bases at J, with 18 bases in the middle. The CDR3 totals 16 residues. For the CDR3, the DNA is TGTGCCAGCAGCCCCCGGTGGACAGCAATCACCGGGGAGCTGTTTTTT. Translated, it gives CASSPRWTAITGELFF.

This clonotype was seen a few times. The chain employs TRBV2 and TRBJ1-4, with D hard to call. V lost 7 bases and J lost 2, with 11 bases in between. This CDR3 has 14 residues. The V gene's germline CDR1 is SNHLY and CDR2 FYNNEI. CDR3 sequence (DNA): TGTGCCAGCAATCTAAGGATCACTAATGAAAAACTGTTTTTT. Translated, it gives CASNLRITNEKLFF. Together with reference TRBV2 and TRBJ1-4, the CDR3 gives the full variable domain: EPEVTQTPSHQVTQMGQEVILRCVPISNHLYFYWYRQILGQKVEFLVSFYNNEISEKSEIFDDQFSVERPDGSNFTLKIRSTKLEDSAMYFCASNLRITNEKLFFGSGTQLSVL.

The rearrangement joins TRBV12-3 or TRBV12-4 to TRBJ1-1; perhaps TRBD1 as D (5 bases). The CDR3 is 15 residues long. The germline V and J ends were trimmed by 8 bases and 3 bases, with 19 bases remaining between them. The CDR3, as DNA: TGTGCCAGCGGGTCCCTGAGGGGCGAATACACTGAAGCTTTCTTT. Translating it yields CASGSLRGEYTEAFF.